The following is a T cell receptor (beta chain) sequence with its context. The data originate from a study of blood T cell repertoires in COVID-19. Study summary: From the United States, Italy and Spain came samples of acute and convalescent COVID-19. The analysed material was cDNA or gDNA that came from T cells, B-cell-depleted T cells, or PBMCs.

In the authors' methods: Scientists estimated how many nucleated cells there were by amplifying reference gene primers. The method was immunoSEQ multiplex PCR; TCRdb's version includes in-frame clones alone and lacks a portion of them. From that table come the V and J calls and clone size; the DNA was used to work out D and trimming. This sample has about 98,000 clones, with about 80% found just once. The material sequenced was peripheral blood. This receptor was identified in a man aged 55 to 70 with acute or convalescent COVID-19.

This CDR3 is CASSSRRLYNEQFF. Written as DNA, the CDR3 is TGTGCCAGCAGCTCCCGCCGACTCTACAATGAGCAGTTCTTC. V usage is TRBV7-9 and J usage is TRBJ2-1; D ambiguous. The CDR3 is 14 amino acids. Trimming stripped 4 bases from V and 3 bases from J, with 10 bases between. Germline V gene lookup returns CDR1 SEHNR and CDR2 FQNEAQ (reference sequence).